The 19 T cell receptor beta chains below come from one sample, sequenced in a study of T cells in localized non-small cell lung cancer (dated by TCRdb to 2018 to 2021). Libraries were built with the immunoSEQ multiplex PCR assay. What TCRdb holds here is the immuneACCESS table cut down to in-frame rearrangements. Part of the clones is not present; checked against another copy, under half of the missing clones reflect an unresolved V gene, and the others are unexplained. Present in this sample are 30,000 to 35,000 clones, more than 70% of which were seen just once. Approximately 4% of the sample lies in the top ten. The sample here was peripheral blood, taken before any cancer treatment. The receptors shown here come from a woman aged 35 to 70 with stage I lung adenocarcinoma.

The J gene is TRBJ1-2, the V gene TRBV6-5; TRBD1 matches 9 bases. The V segment lost 3 bases and the J segment 0 bases; nucleotides outside the gene matches: 5. The CDR3 has 16 amino acids. The germline V gene encodes CDR1 MNHEY and CDR2 SVGAGI. This CDR3 is CASSYGTGNANYGYTF. Here the CDR3 DNA reads TGTGCCAGCAGTTATGGGACAGGGAATGCTAACTATGGCTACACCTTC.

The gene calls are TRBV19 and TRBJ2-1; weak D call: TRBD2 (6 bases). This CDR3 region has 13 residues. Germline CDR1 reads LNHDA; CDR2 reads SQIVND (reference sequence). V lost 5 bases and J 6 bases, leaving 11 bases between the germline ends. CDR3 nucleotide sequence: TGTGCCAGTAGTCCGGGGCGGGGCAATGAGCAGTTCTTC. It yields the protein CASSPGRGNEQFF.

The chain uses TRBV7-9 and TRBJ2-7; no clear D gene. V dropped 0 bases and J dropped 2 bases, with 11 bases sitting between them. The germline CDR1 and CDR2 sequences are SEHNR and FQNEAQ (reference sequence). The CDR3 runs to 15 residues. CDR3 sequence reads: CASSLAPIGTYEQYF. CDR3 nucleotide sequence: TGTGCCAGCAGCTTAGCGCCAATTGGCACCTACGAGCAGTACTTC.

The chain carries TRBV5-1 and TRBJ1-2; D unclear. Germline V gives CDR1 SGHRS, CDR2 YFSETQ. The CDR3 is made up of 13 amino acids. V was pared by 2 bases and J by 3 bases, with 8 bases between. For the CDR3, the DNA is TGCGCCAGCAGCTTCGGCACCGACTATGGCTACACCTTC. This translates into CASSFGTDYGYTF. Looking up the rest from reference TRBV5-1 and TRBJ1-2 gives the full variable domain: KAGVTQTPRYLIKTRGQQVTLSCSPISGHRSVSWYQQTPGQGLQFLFEYFSETQRNKGNFPGRFSGRQFSNSRSEMNVSTLELGDSALYLCASSFGTDYGYTFGSGTRLTVV.

The gene calls are TRBV27 and TRBJ2-3, with 8 bases matching TRBD1. The CDR3 contains 18 residues. V lost 5 bases to trimming and J lost 1 base; unmatched junction nucleotides: 14. Germline CDR1 and CDR2: MNHEY and SMNVEV (reference sequence). The CDR3 nucleotides read TGTGCCAGCAGTACCTGGACAGGGCCGGACGGGGGCACAGATACGCAGTATTTT. Translated: CASSTWTGPDGGTDTQYF.

The chain is built from TRBV7-9 and TRBJ2-5; 14 nucleotides agree with TRBD2. The CDR3 length is 16 residues. Germline trimming cut 5 bases from V and 5 bases from J; bases unmatched to any gene: 7. CDR1 is SEHNR and CDR2 is FQNEAQ in the germline V gene (reference sequence). DNA of the CDR3: TGTGCCAGCAGCGTAGGACTAGCGGGGGGCCGGGAGACCCAGTACTTC. Its protein product is CASSVGLAGGRETQYF.

The V and J genes are TRBV7-2 and TRBJ1-3; 7 nucleotides agree with TRBD1. V was clipped by 5 bases and J by 0 bases; unmatched bases: 7. The CDR3 consists of 16 residues. Germline V lookup: CDR1 SGHTA, CDR2 FQGNSA. The CDR3 reads CASSLGGPFSGNTIYF. DNA for the CDR3: TGTGCCAGCAGCCTAGGGGGCCCCTTCTCTGGAAACACCATATATTTT. The variable domain in full, completed from reference TRBV7-2 and TRBJ1-3, reads GAGVSQSPSNKVTEKGKDVELRCDPISGHTALYWYRQSLGQGLEFLIYFQGNSAPDKSGLPSDRFSAERTGGSVSTLTIQRTQQEDSAVYLCASSLGGPFSGNTIYFGEGSWLTVV.

The J gene is TRBJ2-3, the V gene TRBV19; D ambiguous. The germline gives CDR1 LNHDA, CDR2 SQIVND (reference sequence). The V end was cut by 3 bases, the J end by 7 bases, with 11 bases between. CDR3 size: 13 residues. CDR3 protein: CASSIAPQNTQYF. Written as DNA, the CDR3 is TGTGCCAGTAGTATTGCCCCCCAAAATACGCAGTATTTT. The variable domain in full, completed from reference TRBV19 and TRBJ2-3, reads DGGITQSPKYLFRKEGQNVTLSCEQNLNHDAMYWYRQDPGQGLRLIYYSQIVNDFQKGDIAEGYSVSREKKESFPLTVTSAQKNPTAFYLCASSIAPQNTQYFGPGTRLTVL.

J is TRBJ2-5 and V is TRBV5-5; D possibly corresponds to TRBD1 (6 bases). CDR3 size: 15 residues. V was trimmed by 4 bases and J by 5 bases, leaving 18 bases between them. Per the germline V gene, CDR1 is SGHKS and CDR2 is YYEKEE (reference sequence). The CDR3 spells CASSLDRLDGETQYF. The CDR3 coding sequence is TGTGCCAGCAGCCTCGACAGGCTGGACGGGGAGACCCAGTACTTC.

The chain employs TRBV7-2 and TRBJ2-1; either TRBD1 or TRBD2 may fit D (5 bases each). The germline gives CDR1 SGHTA, CDR2 FQGNSA. V was pared by 1 base and J by 0 bases, with 16 bases between. The CDR3 consists of 18 residues. The DNA for the CDR3 is TGTGCCAGCAGCTTAGTGTTAGTCTGGGGGAGCTCCTACAATGAGCAGTTCTTC. Its protein product is CASSLVLVWGSSYNEQFF.

The rearrangement links TRBV5-5 to TRBJ1-1; D uncertain. The V gene lost 5 bases and the J gene lost 7 bases, with 9 bases spanning the gap. The CDR3 totals 11 residues. Germline-derived CDR1 and CDR2 are SGHKS and YYEKEE (reference sequence). The CDR3, as DNA: TGTGCCAGCAGTTCCGCACGTGAAGCTTTCTTT. Amino acid sequence: CASSSAREAFF.

This rearrangement joins TRBV7-2 to TRBJ2-3; 9 bases fit TRBD1. CDR1 and CDR2 (germline): SGHTA, FQGNSA. The V gene end was trimmed by 5 bases and the J gene end by 7 bases; junction bases not matched to a gene: 7. The CDR3 length is 14 residues. The CDR3 bases are TGTGCCAGCAGCCTGGGACAGGGAGGGAATACGCAGTATTTT. This translates into CASSLGQGGNTQYF. Full variable domain (missing parts from reference TRBV7-2 and TRBJ2-3): GAGVSQSPSNKVTEKGKDVELRCDPISGHTALYWYRQSLGQGLEFLIYFQGNSAPDKSGLPSDRFSAERTGGSVSTLTIQRTQQEDSAVYLCASSLGQGGNTQYFGPGTRLTVL.

The chain joins TRBV15 to TRBJ1-5, with 7 bases aligning to TRBD1. The V gene's germline CDR1 is LNHNV and CDR2 YYDKDF (reference sequence). The CDR3 consists of 15 residues. The V and J ends lost 3 bases and 5 bases, in that order; junction bases with no gene match: 7. The CDR3: CATSRKGQEDQPQHF. The CDR3 DNA is TGTGCCACCAGCAGGAAAGGACAGGAAGATCAGCCCCAGCATTTT.

The rearrangement links TRBV5-6 to TRBJ1-5; 8 bases are a match to TRBD1. The CDR3 contains 17 residues. Germline CDR1 and CDR2: SGHDT and YYEEEE. V trimming: 4 bases; J trimming: 4 bases; junction bases outside the gene matches: 13. CDR3 DNA: TGTGCCAGCAGCCCTTCAGGCGACAGGGGCTTAAATCAGCCCCAGCATTTT. It yields the protein CASSPSGDRGLNQPQHF.

The genes are TRBV6-5 and TRBJ1-1; D is uncertain. Trimming shortened V by 0 bases and J by 3 bases, and 11 bases separated the two germline ends. CDR1 MNHEY and CDR2 SVGAGI come from the germline V gene. This CDR3 region has 15 residues. In DNA, the CDR3 is TGTGCCAGCAGTTACTCGGGTTCTTGGGACACTGAAGCTTTCTTT. It yields the protein CASSYSGSWDTEAFF.

V is TRBV21-1 and J is TRBJ1-1; TRBD1 was called by the table and not checked on the DNA. TRBV21-1 is tagged as a pseudogene. The CDR3 is made up of 18 amino acids. The CDR3 loop is CASSRSLLPGQRRTEAFF. Written as DNA, the CDR3 is TGTGCCAGCAGTCGTTCTCTCTTACCGGGACAGAGGAGAACTGAAGCTTTCTTT.

The V gene is TRBV7-2, the J gene TRBJ2-5, with a possible D match to TRBD1 (5 bases). The CDR3 contains 13 residues. Trimming removed 5 bases from V and 7 bases from J, with 14 bases in between. The germline CDR1 and CDR2 sequences are SGHTA and FQGNSA. CDR3 coding DNA: TGTGCCAGCAGCCCCGGCAGGGAAGGGACCCAGTACTTC. This codes for CASSPGREGTQYF.

V is TRBV2 and J is TRBJ2-5, with D possibly matching TRBD2 (7 bases). The CDR3 is made up of 15 amino acids. V gave up 5 bases and J gave up 5 bases, with 18 bases separating them. CDR1 and CDR2 (germline): SNHLY, FYNNEI. The CDR3, as DNA: TGTGCCAGCAGTAAACGGGGGGCCGACTGGGAGACCCAGTACTTC. Translation gives CASSKRGADWETQYF. The full variable domain, with the rest looked up from reference TRBV2 and TRBJ2-5, is EPEVTQTPSHQVTQMGQEVILRCVPISNHLYFYWYRQILGQKVEFLVSFYNNEISEKSEIFDDQFSVERPDGSNFTLKIRSTKLEDSAMYFCASSKRGADWETQYFGPGTRLLVL.

The DNA for the CDR3 is TGTGCCAGCAGCCAAGACGGGAGCGGGAACACCGGGGAGCTGTTTTTT. This sequence encodes CASSQDGSGNTGELFF. V and J are TRBV7-9 and TRBJ2-2; weak D call: TRBD2 (6 bases). Germline values: CDR1 SEHNR, CDR2 FQNEAQ (reference sequence). The CDR3 extends over 16 amino acids. V was trimmed by 5 bases and J by 1 base, leaving 14 bases between them.